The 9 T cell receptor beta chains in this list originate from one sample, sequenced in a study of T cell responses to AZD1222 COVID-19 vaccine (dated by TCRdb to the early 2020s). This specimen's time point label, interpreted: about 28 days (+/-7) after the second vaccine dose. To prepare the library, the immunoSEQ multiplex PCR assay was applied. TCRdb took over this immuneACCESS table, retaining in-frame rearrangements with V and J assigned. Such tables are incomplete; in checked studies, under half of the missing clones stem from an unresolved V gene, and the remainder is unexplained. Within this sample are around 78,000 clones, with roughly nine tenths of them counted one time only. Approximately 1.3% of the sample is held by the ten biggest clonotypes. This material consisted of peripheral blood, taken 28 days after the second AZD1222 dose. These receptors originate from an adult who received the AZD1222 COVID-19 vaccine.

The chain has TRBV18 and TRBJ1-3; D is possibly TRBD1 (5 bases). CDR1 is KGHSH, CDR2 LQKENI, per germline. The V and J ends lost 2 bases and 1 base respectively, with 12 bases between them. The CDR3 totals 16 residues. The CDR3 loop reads CASSPDDGGSGNTIYF. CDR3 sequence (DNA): TGTGCCAGCTCACCAGACGACGGGGGTTCTGGAAACACCATATATTTT.

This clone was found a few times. This CDR3 is CASSRDRGPTDTQYF. As DNA, the CDR3 is TGTGCCAGCAGCCGTGACAGGGGCCCCACAGATACGCAGTATTTT. The chain uses TRBV7-8 and TRBJ2-3; 8 bases fit TRBD1. V lost 5 bases and J lost 2; bases outside the gene matches: 6. The CDR3 has 15 residues. Germline lookup yields CDR1 SGHVS and CDR2 FQNEAQ.

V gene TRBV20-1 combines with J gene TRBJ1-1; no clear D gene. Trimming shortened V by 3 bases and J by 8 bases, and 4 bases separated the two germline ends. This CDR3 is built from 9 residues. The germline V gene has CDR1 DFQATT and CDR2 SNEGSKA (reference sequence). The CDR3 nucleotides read TGCAGTGCTAGTGAGGAAGCTTTCTTT. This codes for CSASEEAFF.

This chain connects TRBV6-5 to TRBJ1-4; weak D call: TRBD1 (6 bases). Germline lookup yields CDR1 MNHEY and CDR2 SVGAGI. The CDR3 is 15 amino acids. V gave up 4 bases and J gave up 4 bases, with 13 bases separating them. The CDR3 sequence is CASSLRGAYNEKLFF. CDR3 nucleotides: TGTGCCAGCAGTTTAAGGGGGGCTTATAATGAAAAACTGTTTTTT.

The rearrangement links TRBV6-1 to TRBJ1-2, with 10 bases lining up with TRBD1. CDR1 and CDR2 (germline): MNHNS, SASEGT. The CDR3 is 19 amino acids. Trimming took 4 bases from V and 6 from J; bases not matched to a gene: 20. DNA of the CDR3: TGTGCCAGCAGTGCCTGGACAGGGGGGGTCGAGCCCTCGGGGCATGGCTACACCTTC. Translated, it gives CASSAWTGGVEPSGHGYTF.

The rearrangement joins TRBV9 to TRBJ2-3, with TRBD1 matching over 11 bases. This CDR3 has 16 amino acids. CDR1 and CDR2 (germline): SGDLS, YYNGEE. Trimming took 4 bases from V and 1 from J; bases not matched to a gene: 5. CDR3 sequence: CASSRADRGRTDTQYF. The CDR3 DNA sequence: TGTGCCAGCAGCAGAGCGGACAGGGGGCGCACAGATACGCAGTATTTT.

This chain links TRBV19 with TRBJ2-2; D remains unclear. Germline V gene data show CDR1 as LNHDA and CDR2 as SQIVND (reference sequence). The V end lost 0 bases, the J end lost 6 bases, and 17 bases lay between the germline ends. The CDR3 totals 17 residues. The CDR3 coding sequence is TGTGCCAGTAGTATAGATCTTGGGCAAGGTGGTCCCGGGGAGCTGTTTTTT. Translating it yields CASSIDLGQGGPGELFF. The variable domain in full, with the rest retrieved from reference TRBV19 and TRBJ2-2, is DGGITQSPKYLFRKEGQNVTLSCEQNLNHDAMYWYRQDPGQGLRLIYYSQIVNDFQKGDIAEGYSVSREKKESFPLTVTSAQKNPTAFYLCASSIDLGQGGPGELFFGEGSRLTVL.

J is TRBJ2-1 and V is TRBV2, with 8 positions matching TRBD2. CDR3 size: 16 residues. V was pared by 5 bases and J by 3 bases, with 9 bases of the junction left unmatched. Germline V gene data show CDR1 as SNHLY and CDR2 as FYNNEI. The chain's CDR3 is CASSLNGGALYNEQFF. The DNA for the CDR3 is TGTGCCAGCAGTCTGAACGGGGGGGCCCTCTACAATGAGCAGTTCTTC.

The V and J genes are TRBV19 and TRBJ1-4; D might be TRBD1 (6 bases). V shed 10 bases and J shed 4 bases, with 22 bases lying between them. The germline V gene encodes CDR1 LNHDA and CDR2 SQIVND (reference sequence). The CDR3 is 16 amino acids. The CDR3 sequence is CATRPPRQAYNEKLFF. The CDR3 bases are TGTGCCACCCGACCGCCGAGACAGGCCTATAATGAAAAACTGTTTTTT.